This TCR beta chain is drawn from a study of graft-versus-host responses after intestinal transplantation. As for the study in general: Recipients uniformly received anti-thymocyte globulin induction, followed by tacrolimus and steroids for roughly 3 years.

The table came from immunoSEQ multiplex PCR; TCRdb's copy has only in-frame clones and leaves some out. The table has fewer than 65,000 clones, 70% to 90% seen once. A remark on this clone: Its antigen is undetermined.

Germline CDR1 and CDR2: SGHRS and YFSETQ. Trimming removed 7 bases from V and 1 base from J, with 11 bases in between. The CDR3 runs to 13 residues. Study-wide results and caveats: Patients with graft-donor T cell macrochimerism had high graft-versus-host to host-versus-graft clonal ratios in allografts. GvH clones detected in recipient marrow included some appearing first in ileum or blood.

The chain recombines TRBV5-1 with TRBJ1-2; TRBD1 is a possible D gene (6 bases). This TCR derives from a human donor who was the organ donor for an intestinal transplant. This specimen consisted of unstimulated CD4+ T cells sorted from spleen or lymph node cells, obtained before transplant. CDR3 residues: CASRDTNNYGYTF. The CDR3 DNA reads as TGCGCCAGCCGGGACACCAATAACTATGGCTACACCTTC. Drawing the rest from reference TRBV5-1 and TRBJ1-2, the complete variable domain is KAGVTQTPRYLIKTRGQQVTLSCSPISGHRSVSWYQQTPGQGLQFLFEYFSETQRNKGNFPGRFSGRQFSNSRSEMNVSTLELGDSALYLCASRDTNNYGYTFGSGTRLTVV.